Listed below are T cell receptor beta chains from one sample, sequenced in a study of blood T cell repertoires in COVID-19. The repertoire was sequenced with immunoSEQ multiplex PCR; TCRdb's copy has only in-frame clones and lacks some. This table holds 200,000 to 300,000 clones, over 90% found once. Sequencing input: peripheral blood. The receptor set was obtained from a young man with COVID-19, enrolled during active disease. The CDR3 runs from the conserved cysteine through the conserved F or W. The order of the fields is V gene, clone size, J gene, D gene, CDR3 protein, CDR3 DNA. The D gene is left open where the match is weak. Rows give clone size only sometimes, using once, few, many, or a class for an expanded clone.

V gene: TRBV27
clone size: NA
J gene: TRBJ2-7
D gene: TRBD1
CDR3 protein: CASSYRGDSYEQYF
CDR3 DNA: TGTGCCAGCAGTTACAGGGGTGACTCCTACGAGCAGTACTTC

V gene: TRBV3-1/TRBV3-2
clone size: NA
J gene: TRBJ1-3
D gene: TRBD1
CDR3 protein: CASRTGTGSGNTIYF
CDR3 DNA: TGTGCCAGCAGAACCGGGACAGGGAGTGGAAACACCATATATTTT

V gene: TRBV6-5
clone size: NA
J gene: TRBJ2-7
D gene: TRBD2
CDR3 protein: CASSSGGADEQYF
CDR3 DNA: TGTGCCAGCAGTAGCGGGGGGGCCGACGAGCAGTACTTC

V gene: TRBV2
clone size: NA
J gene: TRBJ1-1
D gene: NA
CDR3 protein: CASSPLGASNTEAFF
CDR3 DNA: TGTGCCAGCAGCCCATTAGGGGCATCGAACACTGAAGCTTTCTTT

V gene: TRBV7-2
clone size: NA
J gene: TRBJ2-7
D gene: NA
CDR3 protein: CASSSPRGRADEQYF
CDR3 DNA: TGTGCCAGCAGCTCCCCAAGGGGCAGGGCGGACGAGCAGTACTTC

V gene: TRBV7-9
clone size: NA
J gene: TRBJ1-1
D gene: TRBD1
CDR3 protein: CASSPRSTGAVTEAFF
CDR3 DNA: TGTGCCAGCAGCCCCCGATCGACAGGGGCCGTCACTGAAGCTTTCTTT

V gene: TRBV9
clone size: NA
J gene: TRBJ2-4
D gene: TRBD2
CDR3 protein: CASSVGTSGVKRTIQYF
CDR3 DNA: TGTGCCAGCAGCGTCGGGACTAGCGGGGTTAAGAGGACCATTCAGTACTTC

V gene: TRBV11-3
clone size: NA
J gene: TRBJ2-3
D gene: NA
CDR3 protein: CASSLGAGNTDTQYF
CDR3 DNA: TGTGCCAGCAGCTTAGGGGCCGGGAACACAGATACGCAGTATTTT

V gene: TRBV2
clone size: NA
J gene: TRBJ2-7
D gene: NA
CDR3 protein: CASEGGAEQYF
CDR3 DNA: TGTGCCAGTGAGGGGGGGGCCGAGCAGTACTTC

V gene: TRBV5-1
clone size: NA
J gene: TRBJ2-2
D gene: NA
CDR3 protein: CASSLVASTNTGELFF
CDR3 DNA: TGCGCCAGCAGCTTGGTAGCAAGCACGAACACCGGGGAGCTGTTTTTT

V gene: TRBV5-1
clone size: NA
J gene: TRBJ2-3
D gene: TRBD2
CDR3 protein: CASSAGLAGGPVTDTQYF
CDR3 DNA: TGCGCCAGCAGCGCCGGACTAGCGGGGGGGCCTGTTACAGATACGCAGTATTTT

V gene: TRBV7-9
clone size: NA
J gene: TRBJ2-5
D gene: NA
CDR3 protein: CASSSPRGGETQYF
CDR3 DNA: TGTGCCAGCAGCTCCCCCCGAGGTGGAGAGACCCAGTACTTC

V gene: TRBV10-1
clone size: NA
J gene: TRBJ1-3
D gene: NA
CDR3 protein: CASSGVSGNTIYF
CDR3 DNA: TGCGCCAGCAGTGGAGTTTCTGGAAACACCATATATTTT

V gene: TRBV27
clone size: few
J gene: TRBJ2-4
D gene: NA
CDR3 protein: CASRAGILAKNIQYF
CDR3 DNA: TGTGCCAGCAGAGCAGGGATCCTAGCCAAAAACATTCAGTACTTC

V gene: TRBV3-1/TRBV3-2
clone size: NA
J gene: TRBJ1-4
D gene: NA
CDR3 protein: CASSQSLEKLFF
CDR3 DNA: TGTGCCAGCAGCCAAAGCCTTGAAAAACTGTTTTTT

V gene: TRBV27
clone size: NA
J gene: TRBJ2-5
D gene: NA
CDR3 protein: CASSLGTGQETQYF
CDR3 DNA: TGTGCCAGCAGTTTAGGAACGGGGCAAGAGACCCAGTACTTC

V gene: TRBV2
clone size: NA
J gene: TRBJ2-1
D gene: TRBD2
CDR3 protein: CASSAGGSYNEQFF
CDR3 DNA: TGTGCCAGCAGTGCGGGGGGCTCCTACAATGAGCAGTTCTTC

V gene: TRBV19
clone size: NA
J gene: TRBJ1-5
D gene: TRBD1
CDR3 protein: CASSKDTGTGGNQPQHF
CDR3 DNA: TGTGCCAGTTCCAAAGACACCGGGACAGGGGGAAATCAGCCCCAGCATTTT

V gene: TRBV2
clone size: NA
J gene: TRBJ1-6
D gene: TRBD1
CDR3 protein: CAIHGGQNGSPLHF
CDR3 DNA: TGTGCCATCCATGGGGGACAGAACGGTTCACCCCTCCACTTT

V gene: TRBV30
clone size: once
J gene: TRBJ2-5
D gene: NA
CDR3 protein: CAWSPSRQETQYF
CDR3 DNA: TGTGCCTGGAGTCCATCTAGGCAAGAGACCCAGTACTTC

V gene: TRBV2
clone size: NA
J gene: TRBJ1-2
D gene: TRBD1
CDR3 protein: CASSGGQGARGYTF
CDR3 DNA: TGTGCCAGCAGCGGGGGACAGGGGGCGAGGGGCTACACCTTC

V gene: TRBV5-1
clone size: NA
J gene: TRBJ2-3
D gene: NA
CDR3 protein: CASSLAGEADTQYF
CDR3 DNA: TGCGCCAGCAGCTTGGCGGGGGAGGCAGATACGCAGTATTTT

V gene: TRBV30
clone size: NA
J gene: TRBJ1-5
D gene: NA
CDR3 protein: CAWSRDFNQPQHF
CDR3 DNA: TGTGCCTGGAGTCGGGACTTCAATCAGCCCCAGCATTTT

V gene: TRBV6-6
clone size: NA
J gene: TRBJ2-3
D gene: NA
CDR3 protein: CASSYGLSTQYF
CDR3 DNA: TGTGCCAGCAGTTATGGACTTTCTACGCAGTATTTT

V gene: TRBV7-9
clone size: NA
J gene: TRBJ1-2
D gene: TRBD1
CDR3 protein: CASSLQGNGGYTF
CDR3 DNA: TGTGCCAGCAGCCTACAGGGGAATGGCGGCTACACCTTC

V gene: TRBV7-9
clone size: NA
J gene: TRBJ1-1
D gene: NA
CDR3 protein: CASSLVDRVNPEAFF
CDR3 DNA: TGTGCCAGCAGCTTAGTGGACAGAGTGAATCCTGAAGCTTTCTTT

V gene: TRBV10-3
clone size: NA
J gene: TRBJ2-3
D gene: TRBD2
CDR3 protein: CAISEIAGAGDTQYF
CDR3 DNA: TGTGCCATCAGTGAGATAGCGGGGGCTGGAGATACGCAGTATTTT

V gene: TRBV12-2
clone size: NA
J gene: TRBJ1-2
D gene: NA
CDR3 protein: CASRPGTRVGGYTF
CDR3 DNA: TGTGCAAGTCGCCCCGGGACACGAGTAGGTGGCTACACCTTC

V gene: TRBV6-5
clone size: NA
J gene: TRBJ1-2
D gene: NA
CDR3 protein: CASSYGSPKAGYTF
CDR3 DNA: TGTGCCAGCAGTTACGGGAGCCCAAAGGCTGGCTACACCTTC

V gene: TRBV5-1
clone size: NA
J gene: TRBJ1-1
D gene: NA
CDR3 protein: CASSSLLPGETEAFF
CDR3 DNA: TGCGCCAGCAGCTCTCTTTTACCCGGGGAGACTGAAGCTTTCTTT

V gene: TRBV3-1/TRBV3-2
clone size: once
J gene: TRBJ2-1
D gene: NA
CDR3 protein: CASSQGPSSYNEQFF
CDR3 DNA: TGTGCCAGCAGCCAAGGCCCTAGCTCCTACAATGAGCAGTTCTTC

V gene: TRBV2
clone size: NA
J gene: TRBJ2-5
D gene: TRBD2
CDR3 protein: CASRGTSGGQETQYF
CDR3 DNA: TGTGCCAGCAGGGGGACTAGCGGGGGCCAAGAGACCCAGTACTTC